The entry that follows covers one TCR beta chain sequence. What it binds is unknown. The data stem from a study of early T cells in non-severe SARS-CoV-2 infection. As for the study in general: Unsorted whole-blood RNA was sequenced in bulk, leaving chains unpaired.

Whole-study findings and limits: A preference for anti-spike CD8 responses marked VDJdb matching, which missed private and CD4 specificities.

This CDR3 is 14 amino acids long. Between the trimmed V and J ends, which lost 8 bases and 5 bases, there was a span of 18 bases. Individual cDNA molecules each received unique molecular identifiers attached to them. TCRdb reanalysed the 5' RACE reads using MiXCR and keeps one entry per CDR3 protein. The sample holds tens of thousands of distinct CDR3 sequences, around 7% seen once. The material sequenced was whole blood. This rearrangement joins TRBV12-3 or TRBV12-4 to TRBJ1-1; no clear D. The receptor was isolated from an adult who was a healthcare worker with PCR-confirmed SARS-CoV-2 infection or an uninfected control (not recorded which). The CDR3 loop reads CASDLGRIGTEAFF. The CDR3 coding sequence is TGTGCCAGCGACTTAGGGCGAATCGGTACTGAAGCTTTCTTT.